The clone carrying this T cell receptor (beta chain) was recorded a few times. TCRdb re-called the 5' RACE reads with MiXCR, one entry per CDR3 protein. The sample has about 43,000 distinct CDR3 sequences; about a fifth are singletons. Germline V CDR1 and CDR2: LGHDT, YNNKEL (reference sequence). CDR3 size: 14 residues. The V end was cut by 0 bases, the J end by 7 bases, with 10 bases between. Tregs were sorted as CD4+CD25+CD127-/low cells. The sample consisted of Tregs sorted from a lymph node. This TCR was sampled from a female donor with breast cancer. This sequence joins TRBV3-1 and TRBJ2-1; no clear D. CDR3 amino acids: CASSQEWVGNEQFF. CDR3 coding DNA: TGTGCCAGCAGCCAAGAATGGGTAGGGAATGAGCAGTTCTTC.